The sequence of this T cell receptor beta chain was determined in a study of human T cells and chemical hapten exposure. Background on the study: Throughout a study of approximately 5 months, patients underwent weekly scalp administration of diphenylcyclopropenone doses.

The CDR3 totals 16 residues. V was clipped by 1 base and J by 7 bases; unmatched bases: 9. Germline CDR1 is MRHNA and CDR2 is SNTAGT. The sample holds a few counts of this clonotype. Indicated time point: pre-sensitization, week 0. The treatment here: therapeutic diphenylcyclopropenone sensitization with weekly scalp DPC. Each CDR3 protein gets one entry after TCRdb re-called the RACE reads with MiXCR. The sample carries 250,000 or so distinct CDR3 sequences, approximately 8.6% recorded once. The sequencing used whole blood, collected in connection with sensitization to the hapten diphenylcyclopropenone (DPC). The chain joins TRBV6-4 to TRBJ2-2, with 7 bases aligning to TRBD1. This TCR was sampled from a middle-aged woman with alopecia areata. Some clones in this sample may be carry-over from other donors' samples. CDR3 coding DNA: TGTGCCAGCAGTGACTGGAACAGGGGACCCAGCGGGGAGCTGTTTTTT. It codes for CASSDWNRGPSGELFF.